A single sample gave rise to the 11 T cell receptor beta chains below, sequenced in a study of T cells in Graves' hyperthyroidism and ophthalmopathy. The CDR3 regions of TCR beta were amplified from RNA transcripts. HTBI primers were the set used in a first-round RT-PCR of the TCR CDR3. TCRdb analysed the multiplex PCR reads with MiXCR anew, one entry per CDR3 protein. Counted here are 250,000 to 300,000 distinct CDR3 sequences, about an eighth occurring once; the ten biggest clones make up 7% to 9.5%. Material for sequencing was blood. The receptors come from a woman aged 40 to 55 with Graves' hyperthyroidism.

The chain's CDR3 is CASQLAGTGNGEQYF. CDR3 nucleotide sequence: TGTGCCAGCCAACTTGCCGGGACAGGGAATGGGGAGCAGTACTTC. The rearrangement uses TRBV27 and TRBJ2-7; the match to TRBD1 covers 9 bases. CDR1 and CDR2 from the germline V gene are MNHEY and SMNVEV (reference sequence). With 8 bases clipped from V and 7 bases from J, the junction kept 15 bases outside the gene matches. The CDR3 is 15 amino acids.

The table lists this clonotype with many counts. CDR3 sequence reads: CSAVDGDRAFF. The CDR3 DNA reads TGCAGTGCGGTTGACGGTGATCGGGCTTTCTTT. This chain joins TRBV20-1 and TRBJ1-1; D call uncertain. V was shortened by 6 bases and J by 11 bases, with 16 bases between the two germline ends. The CDR3 runs to 11 residues. Germline V CDR1 and CDR2: DFQATT, SNEGSKA (reference sequence).

This clonotype was seen repeatedly, ten times or more. The chain uses TRBV19 and TRBJ1-4; tentatively, D is TRBD1 (6 bases). The length of the CDR3 is 17 residues. Trimming removed 4 bases from V and 7 bases from J, with 22 bases in between. The germline V gene has CDR1 LNHDA and CDR2 SQIVND (reference sequence). CDR3 bases: TGTGCCAGTAGTAACCTTCGGGGGGGCGGAGGAAGTGAAAAACTGTTTTTT. This translates into CASSNLRGGGGSEKLFF.

This clonotype was detected ten times or more. V is TRBV10-3 and J is TRBJ1-1; 9 bases line up with TRBD1. Germline V lookup: CDR1 ENHRY, CDR2 SYGVKD. V shed 6 bases and J 0 bases; nucleotides not matched to a gene: 5. This CDR3 has 15 residues. CDR3: CAIRDRGKVNTEAFF. The CDR3 DNA reads as TGTGCCATCAGGGACAGGGGAAAAGTGAACACTGAAGCTTTCTTT.

In its sample, this clonotype was seen many times. The chain has TRBV20-1 and TRBJ2-5, with D possibly being TRBD1 (5 bases). The CDR3 length is 13 residues. With 0 bases removed from V and 9 bases from J, the gap between germline ends came to 14 bases. Germline lookup yields CDR1 DFQATT and CDR2 SNEGSKA (reference sequence). The CDR3, as DNA: TGCAGTGCTAGAGATATGGGTAGGGGTGCCCAGTACTTC. This codes for CSARDMGRGAQYF.

Points on this clonotype: A much bigger clone sits one base away, suggesting this may be a read error. This CDR3 fails to terminate in the conserved phenylalanine or tryptophan, so it likely reflects a read error. This rearrangement joins TRBV7-9 to TRBJ2-7; tentative D call: TRBD1 (7 bases). This CDR3 is built from 15 residues. Deletions cut 4 bases from V and 1 base from J, with 14 bases between. Germline CDR1 SEHNR, CDR2 FQNEAQ (reference sequence). In DNA form, the CDR3 reads TGTGCCAGCAGCTCGCGGGACAGAGAATCCTACGAGCAGTACTTG. Translation: CASSSRDRESYEQYL.

Ten or more counts support this clonotype. This sequence joins TRBV30 and TRBJ2-1; D call uncertain. Germline V gene lookup returns CDR1 GTSNPN and CDR2 SVGIG (reference sequence). CDR3 size: 15 residues. Trimming shortened V by 0 bases and J by 4 bases, and 13 bases separated the two germline ends. The CDR3 DNA reads TGTGCCTGGAGTGTGGCTGGACGATCTTACAATGAGCAGTTCTTC. This codes for CAWSVAGRSYNEQFF.

This clonotype was observed many times. V usage is TRBV6-5 and J usage is TRBJ2-7; 8 bases are a match to TRBD2. The CDR3 totals 16 residues. CDR1 is MNHEY and CDR2 is SVGAGI in the germline V gene. V lost 0 bases to trimming and J lost 2 bases; unmatched junction nucleotides: 6. Here the CDR3 DNA reads TGTGCCAGCAGTTACTCGGAACTAGCGGCTACCTACGAGCAGTACTTC. Amino acids: CASSYSELAATYEQYF.

As concerns this clonotype: This may be a read error, as it is one base from a much larger clone. The J gene is TRBJ1-1, the V gene TRBV10-3; the D gene is possibly TRBD1 (5 bases). Germline V gene lookup returns CDR1 ENHRY and CDR2 SYGVKD. V was pared by 4 bases and J by 7 bases, with 10 bases between. CDR3 length: 12 residues. The CDR3 sequence is CAISGGTFEAFF. The CDR3 bases are TGTGCCATCAGTGGAGGGACGTTTGAAGCTTTCTTT.

About this clonotype itself: At one of its ends the junction is not consistent with the germline gene, which may arise from a read error. This chain connects TRBV7-7 to TRBJ1-3; D is ambiguous. Germline V lookup: CDR1 SSHAT, CDR2 FNYEAQ (reference sequence). The CDR3 length is 14 residues. The CDR3: CASSPDISGNTIYF. As DNA, the CDR3 is TGTGCTAGCAGCCCCGACATCTCTGGAAACACCATATATTTT.

This rearrangement joins TRBV20-1 to TRBJ2-1, with D possibly called TRBD1 or TRBD2 (5 bases each). V was cut by 3 bases and J by 3 bases, with 6 bases left in between. The CDR3 runs to 12 residues. Germline CDR1 reads DFQATT; CDR2 reads SNEGSKA (reference sequence). The chain's CDR3 is CSASGGYNEQFF. The CDR3 nucleotides are TGCAGTGCTAGTGGGGGCTACAATGAGCAGTTCTTC.